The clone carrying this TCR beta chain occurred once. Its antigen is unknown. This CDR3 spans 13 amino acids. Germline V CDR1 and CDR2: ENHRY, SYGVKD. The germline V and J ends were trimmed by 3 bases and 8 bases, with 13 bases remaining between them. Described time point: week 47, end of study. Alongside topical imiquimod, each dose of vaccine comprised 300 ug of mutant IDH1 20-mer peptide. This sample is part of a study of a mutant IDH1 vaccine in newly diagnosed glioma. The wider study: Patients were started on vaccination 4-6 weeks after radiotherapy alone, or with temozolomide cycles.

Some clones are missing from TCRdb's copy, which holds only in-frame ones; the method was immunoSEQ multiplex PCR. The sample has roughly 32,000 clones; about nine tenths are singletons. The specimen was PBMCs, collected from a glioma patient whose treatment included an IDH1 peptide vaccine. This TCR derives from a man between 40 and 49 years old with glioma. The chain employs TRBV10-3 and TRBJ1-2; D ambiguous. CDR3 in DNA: TGTGCCATCAGTGACCCGTCATTGGGAGGCTACACCTTC. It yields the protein CAISDPSLGGYTF.